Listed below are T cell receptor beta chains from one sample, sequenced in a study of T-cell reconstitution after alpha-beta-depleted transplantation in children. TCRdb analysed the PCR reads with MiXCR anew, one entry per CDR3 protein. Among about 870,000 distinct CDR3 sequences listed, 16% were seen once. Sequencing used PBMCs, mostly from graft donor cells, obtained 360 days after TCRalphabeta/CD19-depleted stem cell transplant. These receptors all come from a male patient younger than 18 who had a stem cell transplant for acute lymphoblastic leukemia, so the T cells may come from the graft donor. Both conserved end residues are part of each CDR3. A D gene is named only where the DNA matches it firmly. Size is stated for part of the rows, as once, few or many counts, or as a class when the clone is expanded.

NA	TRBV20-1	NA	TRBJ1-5	TGCAGTGCTACCTCCGGGCATGTAGGTCAGCCCCAGCATTTT	CSATSGHVGQPQHF
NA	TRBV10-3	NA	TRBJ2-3	TGTGCCATCGGGGCAGATACGCAGTATTTT	CAIGADTQYF
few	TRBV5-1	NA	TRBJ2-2	TGCGCCAGCAGCTTGGTCGGGGGCCTGAACACCGGGGAGCTGTTTTTT	CASSLVGGLNTGELFF
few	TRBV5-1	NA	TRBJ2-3	TGCGCCAGCAGCCCCGTAGGGCGGTCGCTCACAGATACGCAGTATTTT	CASSPVGRSLTDTQYF
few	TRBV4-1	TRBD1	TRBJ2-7	TGCGCCAGCAGCCAAGGAGGACAGGGACGTTTCTACGAGCAGTACTTC	CASSQGGQGRFYEQYF
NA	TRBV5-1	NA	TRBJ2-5	TGCGCCAGCAGCTTGGTCGGGTCTAGGGGAGAGACCCAGTACTTC	CASSLVGSRGETQYF
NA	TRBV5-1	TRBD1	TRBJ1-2	TGCGCCAGCGCCCAGGGGGAAGGGTCTAACTATGGCTACACCTTC	CASAQGEGSNYGYTF
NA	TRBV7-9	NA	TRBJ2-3	TGTGCCAGCAGCTTCGGGCTCCCAGATACGCAGTATTTT	CASSFGLPDTQYF
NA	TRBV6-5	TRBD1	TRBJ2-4	TGTGCCAGCAGTTTGGACAGGGGTGGGAACATTCAGTACTTC	CASSLDRGGNIQYF
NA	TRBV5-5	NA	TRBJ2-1	TGTGCCAGCAGCTTGGAGACAGCGCCTGGGGATGAGCAGTTCTTC	CASSLETAPGDEQFF
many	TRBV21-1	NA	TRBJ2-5	TGTGCCAGCAGCAAAGGGGAATACAGGGGAGAAGAGACCCAGTACTTC	CASSKGEYRGEETQYF
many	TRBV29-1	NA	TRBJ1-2	TGCAGCGTTGCCCAGGGGCCGAACTATGGCTACACCTTC	CSVAQGPNYGYTF
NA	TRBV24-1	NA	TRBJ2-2	TGTGCCACCAGTGATTTGACCAACACCGGGGAGCTGTTTTTT	CATSDLTNTGELFF
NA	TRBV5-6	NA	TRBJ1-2	TGTGCCAGCAGCTTGGGAGGATGGGAAGGGCGCCGCAATGGCTACACCTTC	CASSLGGWEGRRNGYTF
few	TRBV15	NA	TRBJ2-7	TGTGCCACCAGGCTAGGACTCTCCTACGAGCAGTACTTC	CATRLGLSYEQYF
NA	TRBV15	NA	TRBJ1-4	TGTGCCACCAGCGGGGCACGGTATGAAAAACTGTTTTTT	CATSGARYEKLFF
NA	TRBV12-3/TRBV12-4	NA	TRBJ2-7	TGTGCCAGCACTCCAAATGGGGGCCTAACCTACGAGCAGTACTTC	CASTPNGGLTYEQYF
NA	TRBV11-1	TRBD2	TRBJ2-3	TGTGCCAGCAGCTCCACTAGCGGGGCAACTAGCACAGATACGCAGTATTTT	CASSSTSGATSTDTQYF
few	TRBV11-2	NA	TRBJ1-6	TGTGCCAGCAGTTCTCCAGGAAGCTCCTATAATTCACCCCTCCACTTT	CASSSPGSSYNSPLHF
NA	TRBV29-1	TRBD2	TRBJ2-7	TGCAGCGTTGAAGAAAGGACTAGCGGAGACTACGAGCAGTACTTC	CSVEERTSGDYEQYF
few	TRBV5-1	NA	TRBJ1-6	TGCGCCAGCAGCTCGACTCCCGCGAATTCACCCCTCCACTTT	CASSSTPANSPLHF
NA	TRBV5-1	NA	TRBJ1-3	TGCGCCAGCAGCTTGGTAGGAGGACGGCCCTCTGGAAACACCATATATTTT	CASSLVGGRPSGNTIYF
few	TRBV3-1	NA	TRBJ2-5	TGTGCCAGCAGCCAAGACAACAGACAAGAGACCCAGTACTTC	CASSQDNRQETQYF
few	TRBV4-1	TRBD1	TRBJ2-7	TGCGCCAGCAGCCAAGGGACAGGTTGGAGAGGCGAGCAGTACTTC	CASSQGTGWRGEQYF
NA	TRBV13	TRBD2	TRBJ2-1	TGTGCCAGCAGCTTCATGACTAGCGGGAGCACCTACAATGAGCAGTTCTTC	CASSFMTSGSTYNEQFF
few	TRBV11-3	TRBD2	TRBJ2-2	TGTGCCAGCAGCTTAGGGGGACTAGCGGGAGACACCGGGGAGCTGTTTTTT	CASSLGGLAGDTGELFF
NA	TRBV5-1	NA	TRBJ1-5	TGCGCCAGCAGCTTTGATACGAATCAGCCCCAGCATTTT	CASSFDTNQPQHF
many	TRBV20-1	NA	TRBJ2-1	TGCAGTGCTAGAGGACTTAGCTCCTACAATGAGCAGTTCTTC	CSARGLSSYNEQFF
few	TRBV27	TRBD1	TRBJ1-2	TGTGCCAGCAGAGACCCCGGGACAGGGAATGGCTACACCTTC	CASRDPGTGNGYTF
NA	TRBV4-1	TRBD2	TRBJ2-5	TGCGCCAGCAGCCATAAGGGACTAGCGGGAGGGTACCAAGAGACCCAGTACTTC	CASSHKGLAGGYQETQYF
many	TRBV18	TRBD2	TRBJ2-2	TGTGCCAGCTCACCATCAGCTAGCGGGAGTAATACCGGGGAGCTGTTTTTT	CASSPSASGSNTGELFF
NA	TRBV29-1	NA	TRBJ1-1	TGCAGCGTTGAAGATTGGGGAAACACTGAAGCTTTCTTT	CSVEDWGNTEAFF
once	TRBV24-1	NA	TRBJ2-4	TGTGCCACCAGTGGGAAGGACAGCCCGCAGGGGGCCAAAAACATTCAGTACTTC	CATSGKDSPQGAKNIQYF
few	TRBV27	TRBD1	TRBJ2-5	TGTGCCAGCAGTTCAAGACAGGGTCTACGGGAGACCCAGTACTTC	CASSSRQGLRETQYF
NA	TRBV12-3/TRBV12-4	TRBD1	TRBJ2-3	TGTGCCAGCAGTTTTTTGGGGACAGCCACAGATACGCAGTATTTT	CASSFLGTATDTQYF
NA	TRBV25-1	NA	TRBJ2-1	TGTGCCAGCACCGGGGGGCTAAACAATGAGCAGTTCTTC	CASTGGLNNEQFF
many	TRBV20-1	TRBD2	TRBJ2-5	TGCAGTGCTAGAGATCCCTCCGGGACTATGAGGCCCTTTGAGACCCAGTACTTC	CSARDPSGTMRPFETQYF
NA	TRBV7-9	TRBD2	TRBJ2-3	TGTGCCAGCAGCCAGCGGGGGTCAGTCACAGATACGCAGTATTTT	CASSQRGSVTDTQYF
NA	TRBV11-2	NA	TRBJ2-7	TGTGCCAGCAGCTTATTCCGGAGCGGCCCCTACGAGCAGTACTTC	CASSLFRSGPYEQYF
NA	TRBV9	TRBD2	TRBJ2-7	TGTGCCAGCAGCGTAGTCGGGGGGAGCTCCTACGAGCAGTACTTC	CASSVVGGSSYEQYF
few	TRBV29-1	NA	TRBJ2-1	TGCAGCGCCTATGGGGGGAATGAGCAGTTCTTC	CSAYGGNEQFF
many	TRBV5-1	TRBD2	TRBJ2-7	TGCGCCAGCAGCTTGGCCCTAGCGGGAGAGGACGAGCAGTACTTC	CASSLALAGEDEQYF
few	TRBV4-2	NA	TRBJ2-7	TGTGCCAGCAGCCAAGCCGGAACTAGTCTCCCCTACGAGCAGTACTTC	CASSQAGTSLPYEQYF
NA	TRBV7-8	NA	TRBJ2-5	TGTGCCAGCAGCTTAGAGTGGGAGCGGGAGACCCAGTACTTC	CASSLEWERETQYF
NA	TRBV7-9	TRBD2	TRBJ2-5	TGTGCCAGCAGCTTCGGGACTAGCACGGAAGAGACCCAGTACTTC	CASSFGTSTEETQYF
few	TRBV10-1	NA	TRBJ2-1	TGCGCCAGCAGTGAAGAGGGGGGGTCCTACAATGAGCAGTTCTTC	CASSEEGGSYNEQFF
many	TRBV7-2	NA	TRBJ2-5	TGTGCCAGCAGCTTAAGGGCTACTCAAGAGACCCAGTACTTC	CASSLRATQETQYF
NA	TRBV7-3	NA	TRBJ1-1	TGTGCCAGCAGCCCCTCGGGTTGGGACACTGAAGTTTTCTTT	CASSPSGWDTEVFF
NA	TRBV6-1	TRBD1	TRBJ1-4	TGTGCCAGCAGGACCGGGACAGTCAATGAAAAACTGTTTTTT	CASRTGTVNEKLFF
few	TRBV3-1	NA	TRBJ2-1	TGTGCCAGCTCCCAAGATAGGCCTCAGGGCGGACCTTACCGCAATGAGCAGTTCTTC	CASSQDRPQGGPYRNEQFF
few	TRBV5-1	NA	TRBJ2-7	TGCGCCAGCAGCCTTGGGGACTTTGGGCAGTACTTC	CASSLGDFGQYF
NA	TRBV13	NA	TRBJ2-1	TGTGCCAGCAGCCCCCGACTCGGTGAGCAGTTCTTC	CASSPRLGEQFF
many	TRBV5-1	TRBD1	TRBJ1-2	TGCGCCAGCAGCTTGTCACAGGGGCCTAACTATGGCTACACCTTC	CASSLSQGPNYGYTF
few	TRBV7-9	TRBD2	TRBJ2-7	TGTGCCAGCAGCTTAGTCAGGACTAGTATCTACGAGCAGTACTTC	CASSLVRTSIYEQYF